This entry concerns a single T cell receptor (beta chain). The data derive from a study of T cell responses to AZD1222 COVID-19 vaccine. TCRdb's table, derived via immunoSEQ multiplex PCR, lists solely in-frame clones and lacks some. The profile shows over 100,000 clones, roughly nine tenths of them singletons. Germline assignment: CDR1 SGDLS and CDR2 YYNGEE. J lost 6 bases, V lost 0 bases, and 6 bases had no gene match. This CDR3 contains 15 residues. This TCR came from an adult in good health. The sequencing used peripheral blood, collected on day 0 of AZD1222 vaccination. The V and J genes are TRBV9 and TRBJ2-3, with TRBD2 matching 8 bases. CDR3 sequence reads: CASSVAAGALDTQYF. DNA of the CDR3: TGTGCCAGCAGCGTAGCAGCGGGAGCCTTGGATACGCAGTATTTT.